Listed below are T cell receptor beta chains from one sample, sequenced in a study of regulatory T cells in long-lasting Graves disease. TCRdb reanalysed the multiplex PCR reads using MiXCR and keeps one entry per CDR3 protein. The sample includes 450,000 to 700,000 distinct CDR3 sequences, roughly 14% seen only once; the top ten take about 10%. The data also belong to a second study, concerning T cells in Graves' hyperthyroidism and ophthalmopathy.

The sequencing used peripheral blood mononuclear cells (PBMCs), collected at new diagnosis, from a patient treated with antithyroid drugs. Receptors were obtained from a young man with Graves disease. Each CDR3 is given with its conserved first and last residue. Fields, in order: J gene, V gene, D gene, clone size, CDR3 DNA, CDR3 protein. A D gene is named only where the DNA matches it firmly. Some rows mark clone size as missing; the rest say once, few, many or name a class of expanded clone.

J gene: TRBJ2-7; V gene: TRBV29-1; D gene: .; clone size: many; CDR3 DNA: TGCAGCGTTGAAGGGACACGGCCCTACGAGCAGTACTTC; CDR3 protein: CSVEGTRPYEQYF
J gene: TRBJ2-7; V gene: TRBV20-1; D gene: TRBD2; clone size: many; CDR3 DNA: TGCAGTGCCACTCTAGCGGGATCAATCTACGAGCAGTACTTC; CDR3 protein: CSATLAGSIYEQYF
J gene: TRBJ1-5; V gene: TRBV19; D gene: .; clone size: .; CDR3 DNA: TGTGCCAGTAGTCCTCGTGCGAGAGCCCAGCATTTT; CDR3 protein: CASSPRARAQHF
J gene: TRBJ1-1; V gene: TRBV5-1; D gene: .; clone size: many; CDR3 DNA: TGTGCCAGCAGCCCGGACAGACTAAACACTGAAGCTTTCTTT; CDR3 protein: CASSPDRLNTEAFF
J gene: TRBJ2-5; V gene: TRBV20-1; D gene: TRBD2; clone size: many; CDR3 DNA: TGCAGTGCTTACCCAAGCGGGAGGCTAGAGACCCAGTACTTC; CDR3 protein: CSAYPSGRLETQYF
J gene: TRBJ1-1; V gene: TRBV7-9; D gene: TRBD1; clone size: many; CDR3 DNA: TGTGCCAGCAGCTTAGAGACAGGGTTGATAAGGAAGAACACTGAAGCTTTCTTT; CDR3 protein: CASSLETGLIRKNTEAFF
J gene: TRBJ1-4; V gene: TRBV6-4; D gene: TRBD1; clone size: .; CDR3 DNA: TGTGCCAGCAGTTACCTCTTGACAGGGGATCAGGAAAAACTGTTTTTT; CDR3 protein: CASSYLLTGDQEKLFF
J gene: TRBJ2-1; V gene: TRBV7-9; D gene: TRBD2; clone size: many; CDR3 DNA: TGTGCCAGCGGATCTAGCGGGACCTACAATGAGCAGTTCTTC; CDR3 protein: CASGSSGTYNEQFF
J gene: TRBJ2-3; V gene: TRBV6-1; D gene: TRBD2; clone size: many; CDR3 DNA: TGTGCCAGCAGTGCAAGCCCGGGAGGGATCACAGATACGCAGTATTTT; CDR3 protein: CASSASPGGITDTQYF
J gene: TRBJ1-5; V gene: TRBV20-1; D gene: .; clone size: few; CDR3 DNA: TGCAGTGCTAGTTGTCAGCCCCAGCATTTT; CDR3 protein: CSASCQPQHF
J gene: TRBJ2-5; V gene: TRBV10-3; D gene: .; clone size: .; CDR3 DNA: TGTGCCACCGGGGCGAGACAAGAGACCCAGTACTTC; CDR3 protein: CATGARQETQYF
J gene: TRBJ2-3; V gene: TRBV7-2; D gene: TRBD1; clone size: many; CDR3 DNA: TGTGCCAGCACCTTCCGGACAGGGAGCACAGATACGCAGTATTTT; CDR3 protein: CASTFRTGSTDTQYF
J gene: TRBJ2-1; V gene: TRBV19; D gene: TRBD2; clone size: few; CDR3 DNA: TGTGCCAGTAGCAGCGGGACTAGCGGGATCAATGAGCAGTTCTTC; CDR3 protein: CASSSGTSGINEQFF
J gene: TRBJ2-2; V gene: TRBV14; D gene: .; clone size: few; CDR3 DNA: TGTGCCAGCAGCCAAGTCATGAACACCGGGGAGCTGTTTTTT; CDR3 protein: CASSQVMNTGELFF
J gene: TRBJ1-1; V gene: TRBV20-1; D gene: .; clone size: many; CDR3 DNA: TGCAGTGTCCCCCCGAAGAGACTGAACACTGAAGCTTTCTTT; CDR3 protein: CSVPPKRLNTEAFF
J gene: TRBJ2-2; V gene: TRBV10-3; D gene: .; clone size: .; CDR3 DNA: TGTGCCATCAGTGAAGGGGGGCATCAATCCGGGGAGCTGTTTTTT; CDR3 protein: CAISEGGHQSGELFF
J gene: TRBJ1-5; V gene: TRBV7-2; D gene: .; clone size: .; CDR3 DNA: TGTGCCAGCAGCTTAGAGGGAGGAGGAGGTCAGCCCCAGCATTTT; CDR3 protein: CASSLEGGGGQPQHF
J gene: TRBJ2-7; V gene: TRBV9; D gene: TRBD2; clone size: many; CDR3 DNA: TGTGCCAGCAGCGCCACGTTAGCGGGAGGTTCCGGCGAGCAGTACTTC; CDR3 protein: CASSATLAGGSGEQYF
J gene: TRBJ2-5; V gene: TRBV20-1; D gene: TRBD1; clone size: many; CDR3 DNA: TGCAGTGCTAGGGACAGGGGGTACGGGACCCAGTACTTC; CDR3 protein: CSARDRGYGTQYF
J gene: TRBJ1-2; V gene: TRBV19; D gene: .; clone size: .; CDR3 DNA: TGTGCCAGTAGTATGGGGACCTATGGCTACACCTTC; CDR3 protein: CASSMGTYGYTF
J gene: TRBJ2-2; V gene: TRBV11-2; D gene: .; clone size: few; CDR3 DNA: TGTGCCAGCAGCTCACGACTAGAGAAGAGCGGGGAGCTGTTTTTT; CDR3 protein: CASSSRLEKSGELFF
J gene: TRBJ2-4; V gene: TRBV11-2; D gene: TRBD1; clone size: many; CDR3 DNA: TGTGCCAGCAGTAACAGGGGGATTAGCATTCAGTACTTC; CDR3 protein: CASSNRGISIQYF
J gene: TRBJ1-5; V gene: TRBV9; D gene: .; clone size: many; CDR3 DNA: TGTGCCAGCAGCGTCGACAGCACCAATCAGCCCCAGCATTTT; CDR3 protein: CASSVDSTNQPQHF